What follows describes a single TCR beta chain. Per the study methods: From reference gene primer amplification, estimates of nucleated cell counts were derived. TCRdb's copy holds only in-frame clones and misses some; the assay was immunoSEQ multiplex PCR. Clonal size and the V and J genes are those of that table, whereas D and trimming came from the DNA. The sample lists over 100,000 clones, approximately 80% occurring once. These data come from a study of blood T cell repertoires in COVID-19. Study context: There were acute and convalescent COVID-19 samples, and they came from the United States, Italy and Spain. Sources were T cells, B-cell-depleted T cells, or PBMCs; the material itself was cDNA or gDNA.

V gave up 6 bases and J gave up 2 bases, with 14 bases separating them. The CDR3 is 15 amino acids. In germline, CDR1 is SNHLY, CDR2 FYNNEI. The J gene is TRBJ2-1, the V gene TRBV2; D is possibly TRBD1 (6 bases). This receptor was identified in a woman older than 75 with active or convalescent COVID-19. Sequencing was performed on peripheral blood. The CDR3 region is CASSSRDTAYNEQFF. The CDR3, as DNA: TGTGCCAGCAGCAGCCGGGACACAGCCTACAATGAGCAGTTCTTC.